This TCR beta chain was obtained from a study of T-cell memory formation after mild COVID-19. The study's findings and limits: Clones contracting day 15 to 85 were balanced CD4/CD8; later expanders leaned CD4+. Shrinking CD4+ clones were chiefly CM and EM; CD8+ ones were chiefly EMRA. Some clones that responded were present in memory (sampled pre-infection), which suggests cross-reactive memory joined.

TCRdb reprocessed the 5' RACE reads with MiXCR, giving one entry per CDR3 protein. The data contain about 84,000 distinct CDR3 sequences, 14% of them seen just once; the ten biggest clones take up under 35%. This clonotype has a handful of counts. Its antigen is not identified. This CDR3 is built from 15 residues. Germline-derived CDR1 and CDR2 are SGHVS and FNYEAQ. Trimming removed 5 bases from V and 2 bases from J; junction bases left unmatched: 8. This receptor was identified in an adult woman who had mild COVID-19 (a few samples of this study predate the infection). Cell type and time point are not known. Sequenced input: PBMCs or a T cell subset sorted from them (not recorded which). V usage is TRBV7-6 and J usage is TRBJ2-7; 8 bases are a match to TRBD2. This chain's CDR3 is CASSLRAGEPYEQYF. The CDR3 nucleotides read TGTGCCAGCAGCCTCAGAGCGGGGGAACCCTACGAGCAGTACTTC.